The 9 T cell receptor gamma chains listed next were all sequenced from one sample in a study of γδ T cells in repeated Plasmodium falciparum infection. Bulk repertoires came from Vgamma9/Vdelta2+ or Vdelta2-negative gammadelta T cells flow-sorted from PBMC. TCRdb re-called the multiplex PCR reads through CATT. The data hold fewer than 5,500 gamma-chain clones, with 3% to 3.5% observed a single time. The sequenced sample was gamma-delta T cells from blood. Receptors originate from a pool of human donors (malaria-infected and uninfected, not separated).

At least ten counts were recorded for this clone. This sample includes further DNA sequences coding for the same CDR3. The V and J genes are TRGV9 and TRGJP. TCRdb gives no J gene; it was assigned here by matching the DNA to germline. J gave up 7 bases and V 1 base, and 4 bases lay outside the gene matches. The CDR3 extends over 16 amino acids. CDR1 and CDR2 from the germline V gene are GITISATS and ISYDGTV (reference sequence). This CDR3 reads CALWEVTELGKKIKVF. CDR3 coding DNA: TGTGCCTTGTGGGAGGTTACCGAGTTGGGCAAAAAAATCAAGGTATTT.

In this sample, this clone turned up a few times. A far larger clone is a single base away, which makes a read error likely. Other nucleotide sequences from this sample produce the same CDR3. The chain recombines TRGV9 with TRGJ1 or TRGJ2. The CDR3 runs to 18 residues. In germline, CDR1 is GITISATS, CDR2 ISYDGTV (reference sequence). Germline trimming cut 4 bases from V and 0 bases from J; bases unmatched to any gene: 18. The CDR3 sequence is CALWEVWPVYSNYYKKLF. CDR3 DNA: TGTGCCTTGTGGGAAGTCTGGCCTGTTTACTCGAATTATTATAAGAAACTCTTT.

In regard to this clone: A far larger clone is one base from this, pointing to a likely read error. The sample has other DNA sequences that encode this CDR3 too. The chain is built from TRGV9 and TRGJP. Germline V CDR1 and CDR2: GITISATS, ISYDGTV (reference sequence). CDR3 length: 15 amino acids. This chain's CDR3 is CALWEQELGKKIKVF. The CDR3 DNA reads TGTGCCTTGTGGGAACAAGAGTTGGGCAAGAAAATCAAGGTATTT.

Note on this clone: A far larger clone differs by one base, so this is likely a read error. Other nucleotide sequences from this sample produce the same CDR3. V is TRGV9 and J is TRGJ1 or TRGJ2. The J gene, left out of TCRdb, was set here by checking the DNA against germline. Germline CDR1 reads GITISATS; CDR2 reads ISYDGTV (reference sequence). The CDR3 length is 9 residues. This CDR3 reads CALWDKKLF. CDR3 bases: TGTGCCTTATGGGATAAGAAACTCTTT.

This clone has more than one count but fewer than ten. The protein that TCRdb holds for this DNA derives from a much larger clone and differs from the translated DNA at residue 4, which likely indicates a read error; the protein shown here is translated from the DNA. V usage is TRGV4 and J usage is TRGJ1 or TRGJ2. Per germline, CDR1 EGSTGY and CDR2 YDSYTSSV. The CDR3 has 10 residues. The CDR3 region has the DNA TGTGCCACCCGGGACTCGGTGAAACTCTTT. It is translated as CATRDSVKLF.

This clone showed up many times. The chain couples TRGV5 to TRGJP2. The CDR3 spans 13 residues. Trimming took 4 bases from V and 2 from J; bases not matched to a gene: 1. The germline CDR1 and CDR2 sequences are VINAFY and YDVSNSKD. The CDR3 spells CATWESSDWIKTF. The CDR3 DNA follows: TGTGCCACCTGGGAAAGTAGTGATTGGATCAAGACGTTT.

This clone was counted a few times. A read error likely explains why the TCRdb protein, taken from a much larger clone, differs from this DNA's translation at residue 10; the protein shown is translated from the DNA. This chain links TRGV9 with TRGJP. The J gene comes from matching the DNA to germline here; TCRdb lacks it. Germline V gene sequence: CDR1 GITISATS, CDR2 ISYDGTV (reference sequence). The CDR3 length is 16 residues. CDR3 DNA: TGTGCCTTGTGGGAATCCAACAAGTTGAGCAAAAAAATCAAGGTATTT. This sequence encodes CALWESNKLSKKIKVF.

This clone was counted a few times. Other nucleotide sequences in the sample specify the same CDR3. The CDR3 DNA follows: TGTGCCTTGTGGGAGTCAGGACAAGAGTTGGGCAAAAAAATCAAGGTATTT. Encoded protein: CALWESGQELGKKIKVF. The chain recombines TRGV9 with TRGJP. TCRdb offers no J gene call, so here the DNA was matched to germline to obtain one. CDR1 and CDR2 from the germline V gene are GITISATS and ISYDGTV (reference sequence). V gave up 3 bases and J gave up 4 bases; unmatched junction bases: 6. The CDR3 covers 17 residues.

This clone has a handful of counts. TCRdb's protein for this DNA is that of a much larger clone and differs from the translation at residue 3, likely a read error; the protein shown is the DNA translation. V usage is TRGV9 and J usage is TRGJP2. The J gene is not listed in TCRdb, so it was assigned here from a DNA match to germline. Looked up from germline, CDR1 is GITISATS and CDR2 is ISYDGTV (reference sequence). The CDR3 spans 16 residues. The CDR3 region is CASWEVFRSSDWIKTF. The CDR3 region has the DNA TGTGCCTCGTGGGAGGTGTTTAGAAGTAGTGATTGGATCAAGACGTTT.